This T cell receptor (beta chain) derives from a study of blood T cell repertoires in COVID-19. Study in general: The study drew acute and convalescent COVID-19 samples from the United States, Italy and Spain.

Exposed participants came across a COVID-19 case within 2 weeks before study entry. J was trimmed by 11 bases and V by 4 bases; bases with no gene match: 8. This CDR3 region has 13 residues. Sequenced by immunoSEQ multiplex PCR; TCRdb stores in-frame clones only, minus some. The data show around 190,000 clones, roughly 84% seen once. This TCR derives from a woman aged 25 to 39 who had been exposed to COVID-19. The material sequenced was PBMCs or T cells enriched from blood (not recorded which). The chain combines TRBV12-3 or TRBV12-4 with TRBJ2-4; 7 positions agree with TRBD1. The CDR3 coding sequence is TGTGCCAGCAGTTCTCCGACGAGGGGGCTTCAGTACTTC. It encodes CASSSPTRGLQYF.